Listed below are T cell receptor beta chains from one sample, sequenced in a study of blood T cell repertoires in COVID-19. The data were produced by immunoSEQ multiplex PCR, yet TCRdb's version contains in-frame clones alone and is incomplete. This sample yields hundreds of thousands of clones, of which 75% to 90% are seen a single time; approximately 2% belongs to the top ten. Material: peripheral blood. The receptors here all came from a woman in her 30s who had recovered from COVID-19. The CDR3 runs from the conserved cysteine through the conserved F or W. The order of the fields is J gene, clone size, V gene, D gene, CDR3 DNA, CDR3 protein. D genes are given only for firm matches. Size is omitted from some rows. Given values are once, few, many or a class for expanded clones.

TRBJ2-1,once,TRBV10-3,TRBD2,TGTGCCATCCGCGGACTAGCGGGAGGAGCATACAATGAGCAGTTCTTC,CAIRGLAGGAYNEQFF
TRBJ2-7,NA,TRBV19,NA,TGTGCCAGTAGTAGGGGGGTCTCCTACGAGCAGTACTTC,CASSRGVSYEQYF
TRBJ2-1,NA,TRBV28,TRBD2,TGTGCCAGCAGCGGACTAGCGGACAATGAGCAGTTCTTC,CASSGLADNEQFF
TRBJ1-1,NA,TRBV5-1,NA,TGCGCCAGCTCCTCTGGGGGCGGGACTGAAGCTTTCTTT,CASSSGGGTEAFF
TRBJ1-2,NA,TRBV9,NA,TGTGCCAGCAGCGTTACCGGTTATGGCTACACCTTC,CASSVTGYGYTF
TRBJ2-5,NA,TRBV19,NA,TGTGCCAGTAGTATAGGAGTTTATGAGACCCAGTACTTC,CASSIGVYETQYF
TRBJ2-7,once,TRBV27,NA,TGTGCCAGCCGCTCTTACAGCACCTACGAGCAGTACTTC,CASRSYSTYEQYF
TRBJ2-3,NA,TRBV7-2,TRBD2,TGTGCCAGCGGCTACAGCGGGAGCCTCACAGATACGCAGTATTTT,CASGYSGSLTDTQYF
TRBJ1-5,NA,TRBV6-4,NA,TGTGCCAGCAGTGACTTACCTCACACGAGAGGTCAGCCCCAGCATTTT,CASSDLPHTRGQPQHF
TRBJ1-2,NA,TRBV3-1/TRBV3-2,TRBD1,TGTGCCACCTCAACAGGGGCCAACTATGGCTACACCTTC,CATSTGANYGYTF
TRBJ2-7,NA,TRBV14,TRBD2,TGTGCCAGCAGTTCCGGGACTAGCGGGAGCCACGAGCAGTACTTC,CASSSGTSGSHEQYF
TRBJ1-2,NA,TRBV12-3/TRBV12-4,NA,TGTGCCAGCAGTCAAGGACTCAACTATGGCTACACCTTC,CASSQGLNYGYTF
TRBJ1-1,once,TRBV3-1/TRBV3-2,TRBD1,TGTGCCAGCAGCCAGGGACAGGGGCGTGAAGCTTTCTTT,CASSQGQGREAFF
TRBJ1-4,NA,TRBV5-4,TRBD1,TGTGCCAGCAGCTTGGGACAGGGGAAGGGAAAACTGTTTTTT,CASSLGQGKGKLFF
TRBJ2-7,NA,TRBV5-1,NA,TGCGCCAGCAGCCCCACATCGGGGGGCCCCAGCTACGAGCAGTACTTC,CASSPTSGGPSYEQYF
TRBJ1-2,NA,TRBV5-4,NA,TGTGCCAGCAGCTTGTTTGGGGCTTTGGGCTACACCTTC,CASSLFGALGYTF
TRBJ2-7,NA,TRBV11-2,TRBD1,TGTGCCAGCGGCACAGGGGACGAGCAGTACTTC,CASGTGDEQYF
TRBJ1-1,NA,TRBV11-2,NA,TGTGCCAGCAGCTCGGTATTACAGGGAAAGGCTGAAGCTTTCTTT,CASSSVLQGKAEAFF
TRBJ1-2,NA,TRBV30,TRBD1,TGTGCCTGGAGTGTACCCAGGGGGTTGAACTATGGCTACACCTTC,CAWSVPRGLNYGYTF
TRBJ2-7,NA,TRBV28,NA,TGTGCCAGCAGTTCCCGCCGGTCCTACGAGCAGTACTTC,CASSSRRSYEQYF
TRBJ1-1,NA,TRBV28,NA,TGTGCCAGCAGTTTAAACTCTTGGATAGGGGACTTATCCGAAGCTTTCTTT,CASSLNSWIGDLSEAFF
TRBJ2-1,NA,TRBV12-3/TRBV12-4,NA,TGTGCCAGCAGTTTTCCGTCAGGCGAGCAGTTCTTC,CASSFPSGEQFF
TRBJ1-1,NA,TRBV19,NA,TGTGCCAGTAGTATCGGGGAGTACCCGGACACTGAAGCTTTCTTT,CASSIGEYPDTEAFF
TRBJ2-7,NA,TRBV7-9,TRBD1,TGTGCCAGCAGCTCTCCACAGGGGTCCTACGAGCAGTACTTC,CASSSPQGSYEQYF
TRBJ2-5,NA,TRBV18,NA,TGTGCCAGCTCACCATCACAGAAACAAGAGACCCAGTACTTC,CASSPSQKQETQYF
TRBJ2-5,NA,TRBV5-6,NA,TGTGCCAGCAACCGCAGGGAAACGGTTGCAGAGACCCAGTACTTC,CASNRRETVAETQYF
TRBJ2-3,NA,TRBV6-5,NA,TGTGCCACCAGCCGGGACTCCACAGATACGCAGTATTTT,CATSRDSTDTQYF
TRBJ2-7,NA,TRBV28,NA,TGTGCCAGCAGTGACCCCGGGAAGCGGACCTACGAGCAGTACTTC,CASSDPGKRTYEQYF
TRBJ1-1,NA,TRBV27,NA,TGTGCCAGCAGTTTATTCGCGAAGAACACTGAAGCTTTCTTT,CASSLFAKNTEAFF
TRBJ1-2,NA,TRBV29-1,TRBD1,TGCAGCGTTGAAGTTGGACAGGGGGTCTATGGCTACACCTTC,CSVEVGQGVYGYTF
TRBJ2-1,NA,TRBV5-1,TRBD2,TGCGCCAGCAGCCCCCCTCTCCTAGCGGGGGGAAATGAGCAGTTCTTC,CASSPPLLAGGNEQFF
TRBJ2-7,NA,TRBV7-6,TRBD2,TGTGCCAGCAGCCGTGGGGTGTGGGACCAACTAGCGGGAGATGGTAAGGCGTACGAGCAGTACTTC,CASSRGVWDQLAGDGKAYEQYF
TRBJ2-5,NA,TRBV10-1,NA,TGCGCCAGCAGTGCCGTTTTGGGCCGTGCGGAGACCCAGTACTTC,CASSAVLGRAETQYF
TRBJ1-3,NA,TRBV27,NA,TGTGCCAGCAGTCCCAGGGAAGGCACCATATATTTT,CASSPREGTIYF
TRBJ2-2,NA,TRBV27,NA,TGTGCCAGCAGTTTCCGGTCCGGGGAGCTGTTTTTT,CASSFRSGELFF
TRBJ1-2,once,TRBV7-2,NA,TGTGCCAGCAGCTTATCCAGGCCCACCTTC,CASSLSRPTF
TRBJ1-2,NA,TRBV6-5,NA,TGTGCCAGCAGACCACCCCTGGGAGGGTTCTATGGCTACACCTTC,CASRPPLGGFYGYTF
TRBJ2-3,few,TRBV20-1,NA,TGCAGTGCTGAGGGAACAGATACGCAGTATTTT,CSAEGTDTQYF
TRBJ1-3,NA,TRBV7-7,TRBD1,TGTGCTAGCAGCCGCTACAGGGGCGCTGGAAACACCATATATTTT,CASSRYRGAGNTIYF
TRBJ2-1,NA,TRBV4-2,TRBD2,TGTGCCAGCAGCCAAGATTGGAGCGGGGGCATCGATGAGCAGTTCTTC,CASSQDWSGGIDEQFF
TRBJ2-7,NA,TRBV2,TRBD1,TGTGCCAGCAGGGCCGGACAGGGCGCCTACGAGCAGTACTTC,CASRAGQGAYEQYF
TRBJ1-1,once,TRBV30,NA,TGTGCCTGGAGCCCGGGGAGGAACACTGAAGCTTTCTTT,CAWSPGRNTEAFF
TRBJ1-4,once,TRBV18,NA,TGTGCCAGCTCATCGAAATGGGGCCAGGATGAAAAACTGTTTTTT,CASSSKWGQDEKLFF
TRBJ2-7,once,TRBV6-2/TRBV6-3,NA,TGTGCCAGCAGCTTACCCGGGGTCTACGAGCAGTACTTC,CASSLPGVYEQYF
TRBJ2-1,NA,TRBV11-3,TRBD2,TGTGCCAGCAGCCCCCGACTGGGGACTAGCGGGAGTATGGATGAGCAGTTCTTC,CASSPRLGTSGSMDEQFF
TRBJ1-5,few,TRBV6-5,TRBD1,TGTGCCAGCAGTTGGACAGGGCTCGGGCAGCCCCAGCATTTT,CASSWTGLGQPQHF
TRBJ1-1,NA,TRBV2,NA,TGTGCCAGCAGTTTGGACAGGAACACTGAAGCTTTCTTT,CASSLDRNTEAFF
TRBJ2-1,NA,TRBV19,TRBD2,TGTGCCAGTACCCCTTCTAGCGGGGGACACAATGAGCAGTTCTTC,CASTPSSGGHNEQFF
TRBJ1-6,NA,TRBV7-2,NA,TGTGCCAGCAGCCAAGGGACGGGGGGGTCACCCCTCCACTTT,CASSQGTGGSPLHF
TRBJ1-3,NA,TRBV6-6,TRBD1,TGTGCCACCCCGGGACAGGGAAACACCATATATTTT,CATPGQGNTIYF
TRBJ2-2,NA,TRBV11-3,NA,TGTGCCAGCAGCTTAGATCTACTGGGCAGGGCGAACACCGGGGAGCTGTTTTTT,CASSLDLLGRANTGELFF
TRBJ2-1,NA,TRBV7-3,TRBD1,TGTGCCAGCAGCGCCCCAGGGGGTCTGTCCGGCAATGAGCAGTTCTTC,CASSAPGGLSGNEQFF
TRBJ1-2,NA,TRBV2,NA,TGTGCCAGCAGTGTCATCCGGTCGGTGCATGGCTACACCTTC,CASSVIRSVHGYTF
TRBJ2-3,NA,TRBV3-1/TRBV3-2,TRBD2,TGTGCCAGCAGCCTGGGACTAGCGGGGACGGATACGCAGTATTTT,CASSLGLAGTDTQYF
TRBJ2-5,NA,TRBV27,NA,TGTGCCAGCAGTTTCGGGACTCCTCTCGATGAGACCCAGTACTTC,CASSFGTPLDETQYF
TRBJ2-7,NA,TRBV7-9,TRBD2,TGTGCCAGCAGTTACGGGACTAGTCTCTCCTACGAGCAGTACTTC,CASSYGTSLSYEQYF
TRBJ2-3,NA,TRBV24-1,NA,TGTGCCACCAGTTACACAGATACGCAGTATTTT,CATSYTDTQYF
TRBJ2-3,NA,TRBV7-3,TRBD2,TGTGCCAGCAGCCCACTAGCGGGAAGCACAGATACGCAGTATTTT,CASSPLAGSTDTQYF